This T cell receptor (beta chain) was identified during a study of blood T cell repertoires in COVID-19 (TCRdb year 2020). Notes on the research overall: The collaborator samples originated in the United States, Italy and Spain and spanned the acute and convalescent phases of COVID-19. The prospective study material was composed of cDNA or gDNA derived from T cells, B-cell-depleted T cells, or PBMCs. The dataset comprised deeply sampled blood TCRbeta repertoires from subjects exposed to, actively infected with, or recovered from COVID-19. The repertoires were released in a freely available public database meant as a resource for research on the immune response to SARS-CoV-2. Samples came from the ongoing ImmuneRACE study (first 160 participants) plus 1,254 subjects from 6 global collaborators. The sample metadata nearly always contained a de-identified subject ID, COVID-19 status, age in years and sex. HLA class I and class II types, where available, came from metadata supplied by the sample provider rather than from assay-based typing.

TCRbeta CDR3 regions were amplified from genomic DNA by means of the immunoSEQ Assay, a bias-controlled multiplex PCR. Under the source paper's analysis protocol: The number of nucleated cells in each sample was estimated by amplification of reference gene primers within the assay. To quantify the absolute abundance of each unique TCRbeta CDR3 rearrangement, sequence reads were collapsed and filtered. Productive Simpson clonality was computed per sample as the square root of Simpson's diversity index over productive rearrangements. TCRdb provides this immuneACCESS table in a form limited to in-frame rearrangements. Some clones are lacking; in checked studies, under half of them reflect an unresolved V gene, and why the rest are absent is not known. V, J and clone size are those of that table, while D and trimming were read from the DNA. This sample gives more than 95,000 clones in total; roughly four fifths of them show up just once. 2.5% to 3.5% of the sample is held by the ten biggest clonotypes.

This clone was counted only a few times. Which antigen it targets is not known. There are no base qualities to consult, and no much larger clone falls within one base. CDR1 and CDR2 are drawn from the germline V gene (reference sequence): MNHEY, SMNVEV. The cysteine opens and the phenylalanine closes a CDR3 of 14 amino acids. Only the CDR3 region is kept as DNA, spanning 42 bases read in frame from base 1. V and J are trimmed by 6 bases and 5 bases, and the gene matches miss 10 bases of the junction. Findings and caveats that apply to the study as a whole: How much clinical and demographic metadata was included differed by source and by participant, and the metadata was provided uncurated.

Each collaborating institution followed its own protocols to collect whole blood in K2EDTA tubes. For TCRbeta analysis, collaborators shipped samples in one of three forms: frozen whole blood, isolated PBMCs, or DNA extracted from either of those sample types. The rearranged segments are TRBV27 and TRBJ2-7; 7 of the junction bases match TRBD2. Sequencing used peripheral blood. The sequence derives from a woman older than 75 with active or convalescent COVID-19. The encoded CDR3 is CASRPGLPRNEQYF. Read as DNA, the sequence is TGTGCCAGCAGGCCGGGACTACCAAGGAACGAGCAGTACTTC.